This note documents a single T cell receptor (beta chain) sequence. Its antigen is not known. Germline is not matched at one junction end, which may reflect a read error. The data are from a study of regulatory T cells in long-lasting Graves disease. Study findings and constraints: Among samples with persistent disease, TRBV28, TRBJ1-2 and TRBJ2-5 were favored. The researchers studied only peripheral blood, not thyroid tissue.

The sample's time point: newly diagnosed GD, antithyroid drugs for less than 3 months. RNA from PBMCs was the source of the TCR library. The CDR3 runs 13 residues. Germline V gene data show CDR1 as SGHAT and CDR2 as FQNNGV. Arm-PCR of CDR3 regions and iRepertoire HTBI primers were the basis on which TCR beta libraries were built. TCRdb reanalysed the multiplex PCR reads using MiXCR and keeps one entry per CDR3 protein. The sample includes over 500,000 distinct CDR3 sequences, around 15% seen only once; the top ten take roughly 18%. The sample was also reused in another study, on T cells in Graves' hyperthyroidism and ophthalmopathy. That work states: Patients counted as stable if ophthalmopathy did not develop within 18 months. TCR CDR3 underwent first-round RT-PCR with the HTBI primer set.

Source: peripheral blood mononuclear cells (PBMCs), taken at new diagnosis, from a patient treated with antithyroid drugs. This sequence was found in a woman in her twenties or thirties with Graves disease. The chain recombines TRBV11-2 with TRBJ2-1, with D tentatively TRBD1 (7 bases). CDR3 DNA sequence: TGTGCCGGCAGCTCCCAGGGGGGCAATGAGCAGTTCTTC. Translated: CAGSSQGGNEQFF.